The 21 T cell receptor beta chains below come from one sample, sequenced in a study of post-analysis software for immune sequencing data. Study-wide results and caveats: Patients showed TRBV5-6, TRBV5-1 and TRBV20-1 among roughly 5 TRBV segments more frequent than in controls.

The antigens these receptors bind are not known. TCR beta cDNA libraries included unique molecular identifiers. From the PCR reads, TCRdb called clonotypes with MiXCR, one entry per CDR3 protein. The sample holds hundreds of thousands of distinct CDR3 sequences, roughly three fifths seen once. Input material: blood. The receptors come from a girl aged 2 to 9 with multiple sclerosis.

The chain carries TRBV29-1 and TRBJ2-7; tentatively, D is TRBD1 (6 bases). The CDR3 extends over 13 amino acids. Trimming shortened V by 6 bases and J by 3 bases, and 15 bases separated the two germline ends. The V gene's germline CDR1 is SQVTM and CDR2 ANQGSEA. The CDR3 here is CSVGTTLLYEQYF. CDR3 nucleotide sequence: TGCAGCGTCGGGACAACCCTGCTCTACGAGCAGTACTTC.

This clonotype was seen a few times. The rearrangement links TRBV10-3 to TRBJ2-5; D gene unclear. The CDR3 consists of 13 residues. V dropped 0 bases and J dropped 5 bases, with 7 bases sitting between them. CDR1 ENHRY and CDR2 SYGVKD come from the germline V gene. The CDR3 loop is CAISESSRETQYF. The CDR3 DNA reads as TGTGCCATCAGTGAGTCCTCGAGGGAGACCCAGTACTTC.

This clonotype was picked up a small number of times. V gene TRBV20-1 combines with J gene TRBJ2-5, with 7 positions matching TRBD2. The germline V gene encodes CDR1 DFQATT and CDR2 SNEGSKA (reference sequence). The CDR3 is 14 amino acids. V was pared by 0 bases and J by 5 bases, with 6 bases of the junction left unmatched. The CDR3 loop is CSARDAQGGETQYF. CDR3 bases: TGCAGTGCTAGAGACGCGCAGGGAGGGGAGACCCAGTACTTC.

Here the CDR3 DNA reads TGTGCCAGCAGTACACTCCCGGGACAAGGGTACTTC. Translation gives CASSTLPGQGYF. This chain joins TRBV6-2 or TRBV6-3 and TRBJ2-5; D is possibly TRBD1 (6 bases). CDR3 length: 12 amino acids. CDR1 is MNHEY, CDR2 SVGEGT, per germline. V gave up 5 bases and J gave up 13 bases, with 17 bases separating them.

The table lists this clonotype with a count of one. The rearrangement links TRBV5-1 to TRBJ2-1; TRBD2 is a possible D gene (6 bases). The CDR3 is made up of 17 amino acids. Germline values: CDR1 SGHRS, CDR2 YFSETQ. V shed 0 bases and J shed 1 base, with 14 bases lying between them. The CDR3 DNA reads TGCGCCAGCAGCTTGGGTCTAGGGAGGTCTTCCTACAATGAGCAGTTCTTC. Encoded protein: CASSLGLGRSSYNEQFF.

This clonotype has only a few counts. The rearrangement links TRBV25-1 to TRBJ2-1, with D hard to call. CDR1 is MGHDK and CDR2 is SYGVNS in the germline V gene. The length of the CDR3 is 13 residues. The ends were cut back, 4 bases at V and 9 bases at J, with 13 bases in the middle. This chain's CDR3 is CASSGPTFPEQFF. The CDR3, as DNA: TGTGCCAGCAGTGGCCCGACATTTCCTGAGCAGTTCTTC.

This chain joins TRBV6-2 or TRBV6-3 and TRBJ2-7; 8 nucleotides align to TRBD1. Trimming took 3 bases from V and 0 from J; bases not matched to a gene: 10. This CDR3 is 17 amino acids long. Germline CDR1 reads MNHEY; CDR2 reads SVGEGT. The CDR3 sequence is CASSYEGGQAISYEQYF. CDR3 bases: TGTGCCAGCAGTTATGAAGGGGGACAGGCGATCTCCTACGAGCAGTACTTC.

This clonotype is a singleton in its sample. The rearrangement links TRBV5-1 to TRBJ2-5, with D perhaps TRBD1 (6 bases). The tail of the sequence fits TRBJ2-7 better, so the J call may be wrong. The CDR3 contains 14 residues. Germline V gene sequence: CDR1 SGHRS, CDR2 YFSETQ. In DNA, the CDR3 is TGCGCCAGCAGCCCGACAGGAGCGGTAGGCGAGCAGTACTTC. Protein product: CASSPTGAVGEQYF.

The V and J genes are TRBV7-2 and TRBJ2-5; possibly TRBD1 for D (6 bases). V lost 3 bases and J 4 bases, leaving 15 bases between the germline ends. CDR1 is SGHTA and CDR2 is FQGNSA in the germline V gene. The CDR3 has 15 residues. CDR3 loop: CASSLAYSGVETQYF. The CDR3 nucleotides are TGTGCCAGCAGCTTGGCCTATTCAGGGGTAGAGACCCAGTACTTC.

The rearrangement links TRBV6-6 to TRBJ1-1; maybe TRBD1 (5 bases). From germline, CDR1 is MNHNY and CDR2 SVGAGI (reference sequence). The CDR3 is 16 residues long. Trimming shortened V by 2 bases and J by 3 bases, and 16 bases separated the two germline ends. The CDR3 loop is CASSYRTGRGDTEAFF. The CDR3 bases are TGTGCCAGCAGTTACAGGACGGGACGGGGAGACACTGAAGCTTTCTTT.

A few counts support this clonotype. J is TRBJ2-1 and V is TRBV12-3 or TRBV12-4, with 9 bases fitting TRBD2. With V trimmed by 8 bases and J by 5 bases, 7 bases remained unmatched. The CDR3 covers 14 residues. The CDR3 here is CASLSGSGHNEQFF. The CDR3 region has the DNA TGTGCCAGCCTTAGCGGGAGCGGCCACAATGAGCAGTTCTTC.

The V call is TRBV20-1, the J call TRBJ1-2; possibly TRBD1 for D (6 bases). Germline CDR1 reads DFQATT; CDR2 reads SNEGSKA (reference sequence). Deletions cut 6 bases from V and 7 bases from J, with 15 bases between. The CDR3 has 12 residues. CDR3 in amino acids: CSALTGFGGYTF. The DNA for the CDR3 is TGCAGTGCCCTTACAGGGTTCGGTGGCTACACCTTC.

The J gene is TRBJ2-3, the V gene TRBV7-2, with 8 bases lining up with TRBD1. J gave up 2 bases and V 3 bases, and 4 bases lay outside the gene matches. Germline V lookup: CDR1 SGHTA, CDR2 FQGNSA. CDR3 size: 15 residues. The CDR3 DNA reads as TGTGCCAGCAGCTTTGGACAGGGAGCCACAGATACGCAGTATTTT. It translates to CASSFGQGATDTQYF.

This clonotype appeared once. The chain has TRBV6-5 and TRBJ1-5; tentatively, D is TRBD1 (6 bases). This CDR3 is 13 amino acids long. Deletions cut 6 bases from V and 4 bases from J, with 10 bases between. The V gene's germline CDR1 is MNHEY and CDR2 SVGAGI. CDR3 sequence: CASRRTENQPQHF. CDR3 bases: TGTGCCAGCAGGCGGACAGAAAATCAGCCCCAGCATTTT.

V usage is TRBV28 and J usage is TRBJ2-3; 9 bases are a match to TRBD1. V dropped 5 bases and J dropped 7; count of bases not matched to a gene: 16. The germline V gene has CDR1 MDHEN and CDR2 SYDVKM. The CDR3 is 17 amino acids. CDR3 bases: TGTGCCAGCAGTCCCGTCCCCGGGACAGGGCGACCTCATACGCAGTATTTT. Translated: CASSPVPGTGRPHTQYF.

The J gene is TRBJ2-3, the V gene TRBV15; 8 bases align to TRBD1. Germline V gene data show CDR1 as LNHNV and CDR2 as YYDKDF (reference sequence). V lost 3 bases to trimming and J lost 7 bases; unmatched junction nucleotides: 15. CDR3 size: 17 residues. CDR3 sequence: CATSSATGTGCLNTQYF. The CDR3 DNA reads TGTGCCACCAGCAGTGCTACCGGGACAGGTTGCCTAAATACGCAGTATTTT.

This chain uses TRBV29-1 with TRBJ2-1, with TRBD2 matching over 9 bases. The germline gives CDR1 SQVTM, CDR2 ANQGSEA. V dropped 2 bases and J dropped 7; count of bases not matched to a gene: 9. The CDR3 length is 15 residues. The CDR3 DNA reads as TGCAGCGTTGAACTTCTAGCGGGATGGGAAAATGAGCAGTTCTTC. Translated: CSVELLAGWENEQFF.

The rearrangement uses TRBV12-3 or TRBV12-4 and TRBJ2-3, with 10 nucleotides matching TRBD2. This CDR3 spans 16 amino acids. The V segment lost 3 bases and the J segment 1 base; nucleotides outside the gene matches: 4. For the CDR3, the DNA is TGTGCCAGCAGTTTCCTAGCGGGGGACCGCACAGATACGCAGTATTTT. This translates into CASSFLAGDRTDTQYF.

The V and J genes are TRBV12-3 or TRBV12-4 and TRBJ1-1; D gene uncertain. V was shortened by 8 bases and J by 9 bases, with 13 bases between the two germline ends. This CDR3 is 11 amino acids long. CDR3 nucleotides: TGTGCCAGCGGCTGGCGCTCCAAAGCTTTCTTT. Translation gives CASGWRSKAFF.

The chain uses TRBV30 and TRBJ2-1; TRBD2 matches at 11 bases. The CDR3 covers 15 residues. The V gene's germline CDR1 is GTSNPN and CDR2 SVGIG (reference sequence). Trimming at V came to 3 bases and at J to 4 bases, leaving 5 bases not matched to a gene. CDR3 loop: CAWSDGTSGYNEQFF. The CDR3 DNA reads as TGTGCCTGGAGCGACGGGACTAGCGGTTACAATGAGCAGTTCTTC. The full variable domain, with the rest looked up from reference TRBV30 and TRBJ2-1, is SQTIHQWPATLVQPVGSPLSLECTVEGTSNPNLYWYRQAAGRGLQLLFYSVGIGQISSEVPQNLSASRPQDRQFILSSKKLLLSDSGFYLCAWSDGTSGYNEQFFGPGTRLTVL.

This clonotype was detected many times. The junction differs from germline at one of its ends, possibly a read error. The gene calls are TRBV12-3 or TRBV12-4 and TRBJ1-5; D is undetermined. This CDR3 is 14 amino acids long. This CDR3 is CASSLGTGNQPQHF. In DNA form, the CDR3 reads TGTGCCAGCAGCTTAGGTACGGGCAATCAGCCCCAGCATTTT.